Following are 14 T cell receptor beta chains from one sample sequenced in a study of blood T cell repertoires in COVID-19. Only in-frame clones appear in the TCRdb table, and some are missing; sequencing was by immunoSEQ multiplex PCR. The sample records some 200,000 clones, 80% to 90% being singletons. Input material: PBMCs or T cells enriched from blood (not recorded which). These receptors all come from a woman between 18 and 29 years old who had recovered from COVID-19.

CDR3 coding DNA: TGCGCCAGCAGCCCTATAAGCCCTACAGGGGATGGCTACACCTTC. Protein product: CASSPISPTGDGYTF. The chain couples TRBV4-1 to TRBJ1-2, with 7 positions matching TRBD1. The CDR3 is 15 amino acids. Germline CDR1 and CDR2: MGHRA and YSYEKL. Trimming cost V 4 bases and J 6 bases; bases outside gene matches: 11.

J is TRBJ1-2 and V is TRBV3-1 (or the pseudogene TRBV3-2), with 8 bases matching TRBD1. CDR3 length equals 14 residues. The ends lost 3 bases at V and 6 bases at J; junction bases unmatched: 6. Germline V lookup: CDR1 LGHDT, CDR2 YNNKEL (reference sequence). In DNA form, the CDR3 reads TGTGCCAGCAGCCAGGGACAGGTTATTCATGGCTACACCTTC. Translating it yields CASSQGQVIHGYTF.

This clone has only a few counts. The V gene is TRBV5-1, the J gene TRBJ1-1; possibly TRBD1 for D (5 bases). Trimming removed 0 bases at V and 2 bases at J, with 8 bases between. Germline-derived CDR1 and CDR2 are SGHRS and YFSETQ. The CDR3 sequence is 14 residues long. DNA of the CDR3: TGCGCCAGCAGCTTGGGGAGGGGTAACACTGAAGCTTTCTTT. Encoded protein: CASSLGRGNTEAFF.

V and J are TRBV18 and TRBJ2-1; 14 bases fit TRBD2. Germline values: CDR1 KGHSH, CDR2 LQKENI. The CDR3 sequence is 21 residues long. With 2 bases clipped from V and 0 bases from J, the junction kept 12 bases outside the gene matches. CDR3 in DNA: TGTGCCAGCTCACCAATAAACGGACTAGCGGGGGGACCTAGCTCCTACAATGAGCAGTTCTTC. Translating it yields CASSPINGLAGGPSSYNEQFF. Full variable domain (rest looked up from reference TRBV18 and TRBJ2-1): NAGVMQNPRHLVRRRGQEARLRCSPMKGHSHVYWYRQLPEEGLKFMVYLQKENIIDESGMPKERFSAEFPKEGPSILRIQQVVRGDSAAYFCASSPINGLAGGPSSYNEQFFGPGTRLTVL.

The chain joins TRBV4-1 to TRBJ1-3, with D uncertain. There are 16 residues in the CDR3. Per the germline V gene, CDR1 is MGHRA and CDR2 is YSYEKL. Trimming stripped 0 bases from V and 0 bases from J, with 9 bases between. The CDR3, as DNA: TGCGCCAGCAGCCAAGAGTCTGGGAGCTCTGGAAACACCATATATTTT. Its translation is CASSQESGSSGNTIYF.

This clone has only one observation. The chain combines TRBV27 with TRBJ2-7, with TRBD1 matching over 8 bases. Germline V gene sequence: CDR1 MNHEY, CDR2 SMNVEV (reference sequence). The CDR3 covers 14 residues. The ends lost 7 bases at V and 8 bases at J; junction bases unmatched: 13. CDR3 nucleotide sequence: TGTGCCAGCACTAAAACCGGGACAGGACCAAAGCAGTACTTC. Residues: CASTKTGTGPKQYF.

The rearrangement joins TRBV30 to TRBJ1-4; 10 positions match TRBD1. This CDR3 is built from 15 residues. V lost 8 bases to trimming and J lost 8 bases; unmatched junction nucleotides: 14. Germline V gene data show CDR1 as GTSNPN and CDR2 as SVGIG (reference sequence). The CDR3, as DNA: TGTGCCCTTTACTCCGGGACAGGGGCTTCGGAAAAACTGTTTTTT. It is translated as CALYSGTGASEKLFF.

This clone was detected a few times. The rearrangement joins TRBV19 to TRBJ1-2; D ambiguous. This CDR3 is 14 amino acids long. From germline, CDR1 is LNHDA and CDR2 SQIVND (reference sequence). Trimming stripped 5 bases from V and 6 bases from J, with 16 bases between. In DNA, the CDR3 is TGTGCCAGTAGTGACCCACAAAAGAGCGATGGCTACACCTTC. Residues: CASSDPQKSDGYTF.

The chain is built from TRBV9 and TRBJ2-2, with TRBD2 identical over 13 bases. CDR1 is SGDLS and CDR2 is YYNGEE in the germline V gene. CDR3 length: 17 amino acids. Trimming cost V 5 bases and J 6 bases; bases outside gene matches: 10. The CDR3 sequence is CASRPTSGGAVAGELFF. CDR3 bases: TGTGCCAGCAGACCTACTAGCGGGGGGGCCGTAGCCGGGGAGCTGTTTTTT.

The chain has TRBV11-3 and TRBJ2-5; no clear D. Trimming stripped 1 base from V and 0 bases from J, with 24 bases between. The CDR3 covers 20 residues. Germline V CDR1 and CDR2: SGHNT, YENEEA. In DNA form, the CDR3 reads TGTGCCAGCAGCTTAGTGGTTGTCCGGAGAACCTTTCACTACCAAGAGACCCAGTACTTC. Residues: CASSLVVVRRTFHYQETQYF.

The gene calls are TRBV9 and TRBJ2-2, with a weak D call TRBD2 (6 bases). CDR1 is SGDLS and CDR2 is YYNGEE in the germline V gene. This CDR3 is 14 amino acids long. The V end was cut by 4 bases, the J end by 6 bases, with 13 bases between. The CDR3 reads CASSPSPGAGELFF. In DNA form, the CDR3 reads TGTGCCAGCAGCCCCTCCCCGGGGGCCGGGGAGCTGTTTTTT.

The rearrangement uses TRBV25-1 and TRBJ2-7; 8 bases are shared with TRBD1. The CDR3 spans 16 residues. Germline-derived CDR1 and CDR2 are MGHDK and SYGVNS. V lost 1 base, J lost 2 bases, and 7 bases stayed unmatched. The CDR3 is CASSESQEQGAYEQYF. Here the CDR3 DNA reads TGTGCCAGCAGTGAATCTCAAGAACAGGGGGCCTACGAGCAGTACTTC.

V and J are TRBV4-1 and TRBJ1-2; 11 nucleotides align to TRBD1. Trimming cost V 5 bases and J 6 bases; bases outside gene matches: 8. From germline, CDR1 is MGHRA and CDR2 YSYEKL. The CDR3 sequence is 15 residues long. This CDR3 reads CASSKTMDRGHGYTF. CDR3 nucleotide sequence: TGCGCCAGCAGCAAAACCATGGACAGGGGGCATGGCTACACCTTC.

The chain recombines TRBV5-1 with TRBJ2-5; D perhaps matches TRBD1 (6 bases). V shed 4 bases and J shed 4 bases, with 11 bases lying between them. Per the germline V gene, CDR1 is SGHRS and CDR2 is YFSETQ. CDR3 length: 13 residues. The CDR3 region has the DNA TGCGCCAGCAGCGAGCAGGGGTCAGAGACCCAGTACTTC. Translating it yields CASSEQGSETQYF.